Presented here are 11 T cell receptor beta chains from one specimen sequenced in a study of blood T cells in healthy people across ages (dated by TCRdb to 2015 to 2017). The library was made by 5' RACE. The sequencing machine was an Illumina HiSeq 2500. The second PCR ran for about 7 to 11 cycles and used a J-beta primer mix along with a sample-barcoded 5' primer. TCRdb reanalyzed the raw reads on its own, using fastp at Q25 for trimming and MiXCR for clone calling, and kept in-frame beta chains. Each CDR3 protein gets just one entry, which takes the most common genes and DNA from the rows behind it. The sample yields 600,000 or so distinct CDR3 sequences; under 30% were counted once. Of the sample, around a sixth falls within the top ten clones. Sequenced material: blood. The receptors derive from a woman of 80 years or more in good health.

This CDR3 reads CASSYGTEDNSPLHF. The CDR3 bases are TGTGCCAGCAGTTACGGGACAGAGGATAATTCACCCCTCCACTTT. The rearrangement links TRBV6-2 or TRBV6-3 to TRBJ1-6; TRBD1 aligns across 7 bases. The CDR3 covers 15 residues. CDR1 and CDR2 from the germline V gene are MNHEY and SVGEGT. V dropped 2 bases and J dropped 5; count of bases not matched to a gene: 3.

This clonotype was seen a single time. The V call is TRBV27, the J call TRBJ1-1; D perhaps matches TRBD1 (6 bases). This CDR3 spans 15 amino acids. Germline V gene data show CDR1 as MNHEY and CDR2 as SMNVEV (reference sequence). Deletions cut 4 bases from V and 0 bases from J, with 12 bases between. The CDR3 is CASSWTEGMNTEAFF. The CDR3 bases are TGTGCCAGCAGTTGGACAGAGGGGATGAACACTGAAGCTTTCTTT.

This clonotype was seen repeatedly, ten times or more. The chain joins TRBV6-1 to TRBJ2-5; 10 nucleotides align to TRBD1. J lost 5 bases, V lost 6 bases, and 6 bases had no gene match. Germline CDR1 MNHNS, CDR2 SASEGT. The CDR3 is made up of 14 amino acids. The CDR3 reads CASRGQGNRETQYF. Written as DNA, the CDR3 is TGTGCCAGCAGGGGACAGGGGAACCGGGAGACCCAGTACTTC.

This clonotype was recorded a few times. A single base separates this from a much larger clone, so it may be a read error. The rearrangement joins TRBV5-6 to TRBJ1-2; TRBD1 is a possible D gene (6 bases). CDR1 is SGHDT, CDR2 YYEEEE, per germline. V was shortened by 4 bases and J by 7 bases, with 20 bases between the two germline ends. The CDR3 runs 15 residues. In DNA form, the CDR3 reads TGTGCCAGCAGCGCTAACTGGGGGACAAGTTGTGGCTACACCTTC. As protein: CASSANWGTSCGYTF.

Ten or more counts support this clonotype. The chain is built from TRBV30 and TRBJ1-2; no clear D. The length of the CDR3 is 13 residues. Per germline, CDR1 GTSNPN and CDR2 SVGIG (reference sequence). The V and J ends lost 2 bases and 7 bases respectively, with 14 bases between them. In DNA form, the CDR3 reads TGTGCCTGGAGTACCCGGTCGGGGAGTGGCTACACCTTC. It codes for CAWSTRSGSGYTF.

This clonotype was seen at least ten times. CDR3 sequence reads: CASKLQGADTQYF. CDR3 coding DNA: TGTGCCAGCAAGTTACAGGGGGCAGATACGCAGTATTTT. This chain joins TRBV5-4 and TRBJ2-3, with 8 bases fitting TRBD1. There are 13 residues in the CDR3. The germline V gene has CDR1 SGHNT and CDR2 YYREEE (reference sequence). V lost 6 bases and J lost 4; bases outside the gene matches: 4.

This clonotype was recorded many times. The chain has TRBV10-3 and TRBJ2-1, with D perhaps matching TRBD1 or TRBD2 (5 bases each). V shed 4 bases and J shed 6 bases, with 13 bases lying between them. The CDR3 runs to 14 residues. Germline loops: CDR1 ENHRY, CDR2 SYGVKD. The CDR3 protein is CAISVSGTSNEQFF. The CDR3 region has the DNA TGTGCCATCAGTGTGTCGGGGACCAGCAATGAGCAGTTCTTC.

The CDR3 loop is CASSPQHGGRNQPQHF. In DNA form, the CDR3 reads TGTGCCAGCAGTCCACAGCACGGGGGGCGCAATCAGCCCCAGCATTTT. V usage is TRBV12-3 or TRBV12-4 and J usage is TRBJ1-5; maybe TRBD1 (6 bases). Trimming cost V 5 bases and J 2 bases, with 16 bases left between them. The CDR3 totals 16 residues.

At least ten counts were recorded for this clonotype. This chain connects TRBV20-1 to TRBJ1-5; D may be TRBD1 (6 bases). The CDR3 is 15 amino acids. Germline CDR1 DFQATT, CDR2 SNEGSKA (reference sequence). V was clipped by 0 bases and J by 6 bases, with 15 bases between them. CDR3: CSARDLSRGTQPQHF. DNA for the CDR3: TGCAGTGCTAGAGATTTGAGCAGGGGCACTCAGCCCCAGCATTTT.

This clonotype was found many times. The chain couples TRBV6-2 or TRBV6-3 to TRBJ1-5, with 7 bases matching TRBD1. Germline CDR1 and CDR2: MNHEY and SVGEGT. The CDR3 loop spans 16 amino acids. The V and J ends lost 4 bases and 7 bases, in that order; junction bases with no gene match: 13. This CDR3 reads CASSLRRGGLGQPQHF. In DNA, the CDR3 is TGTGCCAGCAGTTTGCGAAGAGGGGGCTTAGGGCAGCCCCAGCATTTT.

V usage is TRBV5-4 and J usage is TRBJ2-6, with D possibly TRBD1 on 5 matching bases. Per germline, CDR1 SGHNT and CDR2 YYREEE (reference sequence). V was shortened by 10 bases and J by 0 bases, with 14 bases between the two germline ends. The CDR3 totals 15 residues. The CDR3 bases are TGTGCCGACAGCCGGCGAAGCTCTGGGGCCAACGTCCTGACTTTC. Encoded protein: CADSRRSSGANVLTF.